This TCR beta chain emerged from a study of PD-L1 blockade in urothelial cancer. About the research overall: Analysis of the blood was performed 3 weeks (second dose) and 6 weeks after treatment start. When blood samples were assessed, the median T cell count was some 150,000.

Sample time point: pretreatment peripheral blood. Synthetic TCR analog templates were spiked into all PCRs individually. Data came from immunoSEQ multiplex PCR; TCRdb stores just in-frame clones and leaves some out. The sample carries roughly 130,000 clones, about four fifths recorded once. V lost 8 bases and J lost 3, with 15 bases in between. The germline V gene has CDR1 MDHEN and CDR2 SYDVKM. The CDR3 is made up of 14 amino acids. The source material was PBMCs, sampled around atezolizumab (anti-PD-L1) treatment. The chain is built from TRBV28 and TRBJ2-3; D remains ambiguous. This clonotype originated in a man aged 45-65 years with urothelial cancer. This chain's CDR3 is CASGVIIRTDTQYF. The CDR3 DNA reads as TGTGCCAGCGGTGTTATAATTCGGACAGATACGCAGTATTTT.